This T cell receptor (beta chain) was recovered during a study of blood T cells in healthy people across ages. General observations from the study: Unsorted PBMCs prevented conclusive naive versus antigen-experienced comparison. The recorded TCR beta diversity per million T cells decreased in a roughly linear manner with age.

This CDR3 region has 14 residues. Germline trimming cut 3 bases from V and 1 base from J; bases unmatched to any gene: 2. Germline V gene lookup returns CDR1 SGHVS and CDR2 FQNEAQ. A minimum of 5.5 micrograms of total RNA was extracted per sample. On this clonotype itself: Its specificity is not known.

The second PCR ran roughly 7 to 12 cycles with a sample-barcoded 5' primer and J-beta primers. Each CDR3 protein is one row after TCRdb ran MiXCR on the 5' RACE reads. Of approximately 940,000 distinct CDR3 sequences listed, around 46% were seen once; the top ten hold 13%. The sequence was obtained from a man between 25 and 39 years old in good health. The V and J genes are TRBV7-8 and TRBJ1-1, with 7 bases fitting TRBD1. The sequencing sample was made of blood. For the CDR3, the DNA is TGTGCCAGCAGCTTGGACAGGAAGAACACTGAAGCTTTCTTT. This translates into CASSLDRKNTEAFF. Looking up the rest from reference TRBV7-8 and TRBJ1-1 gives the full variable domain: GAGVSQSPRYKVAKRGQDVALRCDPISGHVSLFWYQQALGQGPEFLTYFQNEAQLDKSGLPSDRFFAERPEGSVSTLKIQRTQQEDSAVYLCASSLDRKNTEAFFGQGTRLTVV.